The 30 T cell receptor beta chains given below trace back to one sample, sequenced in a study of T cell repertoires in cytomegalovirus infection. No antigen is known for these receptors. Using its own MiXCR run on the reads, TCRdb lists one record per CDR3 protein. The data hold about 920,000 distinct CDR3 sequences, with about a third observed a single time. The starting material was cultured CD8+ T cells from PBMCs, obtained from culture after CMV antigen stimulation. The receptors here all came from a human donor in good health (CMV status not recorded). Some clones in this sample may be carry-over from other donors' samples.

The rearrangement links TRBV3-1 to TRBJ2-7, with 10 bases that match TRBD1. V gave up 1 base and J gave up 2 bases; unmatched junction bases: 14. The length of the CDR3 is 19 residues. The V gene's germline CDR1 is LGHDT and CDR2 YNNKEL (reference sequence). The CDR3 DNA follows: TGTGCCAGCAGCCAAGCGACAGGGGGCCGCGTAGTTAAGACCTACGAGCAGTACTTC. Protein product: CASSQATGGRVVKTYEQYF.

CDR3 coding DNA: TGTGCCATCCGGGCCCGGTTCTCCTACGAGCAGTACTTC. This codes for CAIRARFSYEQYF. V is TRBV2 and J is TRBJ2-7; no clear D gene. V was clipped by 10 bases and J by 0 bases, with 13 bases between them. Per germline, CDR1 SNHLY and CDR2 FYNNEI. The CDR3 sequence is 13 residues long.

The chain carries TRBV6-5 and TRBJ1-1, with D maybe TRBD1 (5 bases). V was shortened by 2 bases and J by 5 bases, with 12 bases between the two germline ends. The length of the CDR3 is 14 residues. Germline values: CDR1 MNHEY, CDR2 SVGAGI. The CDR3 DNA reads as TGTGCCAGCAGTTACGAGGGGTATGGGACTGAAGCTTTCTTT. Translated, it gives CASSYEGYGTEAFF.

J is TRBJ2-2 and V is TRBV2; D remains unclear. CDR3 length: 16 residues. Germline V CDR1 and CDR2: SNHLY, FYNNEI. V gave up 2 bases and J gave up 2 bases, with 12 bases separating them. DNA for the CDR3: TGTGCCAGCAGTGAAACGATCGACACCAACACCGGGGAGCTGTTTTTT. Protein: CASSETIDTNTGELFF.

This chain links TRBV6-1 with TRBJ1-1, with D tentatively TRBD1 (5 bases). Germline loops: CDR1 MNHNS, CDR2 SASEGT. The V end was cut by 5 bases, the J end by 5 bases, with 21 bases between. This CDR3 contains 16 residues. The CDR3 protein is CASSNRRGARETEAFF. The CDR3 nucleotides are TGTGCCAGCAGTAACCGACGCGGGGCGCGAGAGACTGAAGCTTTCTTT.

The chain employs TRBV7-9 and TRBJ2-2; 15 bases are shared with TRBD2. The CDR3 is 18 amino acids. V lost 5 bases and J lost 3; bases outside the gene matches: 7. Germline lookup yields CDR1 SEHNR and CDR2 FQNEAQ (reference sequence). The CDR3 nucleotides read TGTGCCAGCAGCCCGGGACTAGCGGGGGGCGTCCACACCGGGGAGCTGTTTTTT. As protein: CASSPGLAGGVHTGELFF. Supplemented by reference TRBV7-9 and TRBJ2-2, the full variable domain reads DTGVSQNPRHKITKRGQNVTFRCDPISEHNRLYWYRQTLGQGPEFLTYFQNEAQLEKSRLLSDRFSAERPKGSFSTLEIQRTEQGDSAMYLCASSPGLAGGVHTGELFFGEGSRLTVL.

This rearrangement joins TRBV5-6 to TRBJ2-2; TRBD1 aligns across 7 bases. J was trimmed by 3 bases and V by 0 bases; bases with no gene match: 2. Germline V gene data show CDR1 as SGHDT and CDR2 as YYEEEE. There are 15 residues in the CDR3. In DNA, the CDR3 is TGTGCCAGCAGCTTGGCTCAGGGGGACACCGGGGAGCTGTTTTTT. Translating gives CASSLAQGDTGELFF.

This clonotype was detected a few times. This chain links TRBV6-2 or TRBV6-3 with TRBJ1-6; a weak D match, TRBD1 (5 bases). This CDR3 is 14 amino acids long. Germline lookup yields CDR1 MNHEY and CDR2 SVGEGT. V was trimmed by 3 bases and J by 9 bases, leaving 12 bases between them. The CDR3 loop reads CASSYLGRGSPLHF. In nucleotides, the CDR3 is TGTGCCAGCAGTTATCTTGGAAGGGGTTCACCCCTCCACTTT.

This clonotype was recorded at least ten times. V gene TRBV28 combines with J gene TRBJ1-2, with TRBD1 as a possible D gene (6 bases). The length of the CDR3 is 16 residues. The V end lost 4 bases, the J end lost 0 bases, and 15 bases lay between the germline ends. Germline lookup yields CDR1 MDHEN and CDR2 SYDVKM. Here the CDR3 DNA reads TGTGCCAGCAGTTCACGGGGGCAGCCACCTAACTATGGCTACACCTTC. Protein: CASSSRGQPPNYGYTF.

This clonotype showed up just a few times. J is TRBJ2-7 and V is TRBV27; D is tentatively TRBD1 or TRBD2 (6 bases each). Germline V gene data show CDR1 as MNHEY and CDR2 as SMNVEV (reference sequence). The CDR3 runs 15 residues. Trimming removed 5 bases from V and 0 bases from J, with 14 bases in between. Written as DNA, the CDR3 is TGTGCCAGCAGTCGCCGTGGAGGGGGCTCCTACGAGCAGTACTTC. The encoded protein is CASSRRGGGSYEQYF.

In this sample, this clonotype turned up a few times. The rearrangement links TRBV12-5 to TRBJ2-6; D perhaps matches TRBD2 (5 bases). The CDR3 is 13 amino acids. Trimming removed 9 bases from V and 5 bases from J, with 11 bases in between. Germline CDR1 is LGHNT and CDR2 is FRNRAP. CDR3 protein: CASDGDRANVLTF. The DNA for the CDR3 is TGTGCTAGCGACGGGGATCGGGCCAACGTCCTGACTTTC.

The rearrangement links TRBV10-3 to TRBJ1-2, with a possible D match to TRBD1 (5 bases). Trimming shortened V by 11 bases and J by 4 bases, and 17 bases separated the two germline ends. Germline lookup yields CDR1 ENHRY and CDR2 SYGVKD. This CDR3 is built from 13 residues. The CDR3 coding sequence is TGTGCCGCTTCAGGGTCCGTTTTCTATGGCTACACCTTC. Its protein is CAASGSVFYGYTF.

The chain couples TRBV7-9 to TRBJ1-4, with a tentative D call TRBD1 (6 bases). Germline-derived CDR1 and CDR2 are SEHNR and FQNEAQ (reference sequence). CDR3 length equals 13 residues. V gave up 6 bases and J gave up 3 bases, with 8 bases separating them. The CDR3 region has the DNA TGTGCCAGCAGACAGGGTTCTAATGAAAAACTGTTTTTT. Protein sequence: CASRQGSNEKLFF.

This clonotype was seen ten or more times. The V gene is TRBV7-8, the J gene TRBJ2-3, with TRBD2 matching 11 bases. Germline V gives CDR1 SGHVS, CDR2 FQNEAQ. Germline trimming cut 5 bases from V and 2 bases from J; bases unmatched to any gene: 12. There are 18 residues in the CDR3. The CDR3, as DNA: TGTGCCAGCAGCCTCAGGCTGGCTAGCGGGGGGTTCACAGATACGCAGTATTTT. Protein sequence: CASSLRLASGGFTDTQYF.

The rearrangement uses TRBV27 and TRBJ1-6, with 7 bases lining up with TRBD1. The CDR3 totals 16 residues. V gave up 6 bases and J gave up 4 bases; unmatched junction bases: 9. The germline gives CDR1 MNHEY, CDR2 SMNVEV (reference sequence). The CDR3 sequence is CASSRTGVAYNSPLHF. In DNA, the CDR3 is TGTGCCAGCAGCCGCACAGGGGTCGCATATAATTCACCCCTCCACTTT.

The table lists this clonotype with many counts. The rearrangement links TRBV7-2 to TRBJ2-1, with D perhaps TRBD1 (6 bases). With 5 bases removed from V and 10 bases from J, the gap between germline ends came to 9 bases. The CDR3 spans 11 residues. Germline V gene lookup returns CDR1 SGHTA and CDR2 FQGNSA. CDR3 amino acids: CASSAGVEQFF. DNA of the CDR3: TGTGCCAGCAGCGCAGGGGTAGAGCAGTTCTTC. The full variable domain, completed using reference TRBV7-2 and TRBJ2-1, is GAGVSQSPSNKVTEKGKDVELRCDPISGHTALYWYRQSLGQGLEFLIYFQGNSAPDKSGLPSDRFSAERTGGSVSTLTIQRTQQEDSAVYLCASSAGVEQFFGPGTRLTVL.

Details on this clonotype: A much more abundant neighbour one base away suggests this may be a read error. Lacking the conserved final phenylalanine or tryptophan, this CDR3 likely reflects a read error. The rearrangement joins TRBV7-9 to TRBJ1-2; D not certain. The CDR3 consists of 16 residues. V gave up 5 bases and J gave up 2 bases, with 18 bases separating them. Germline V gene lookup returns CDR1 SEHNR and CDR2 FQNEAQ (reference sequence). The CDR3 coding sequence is TGTGCCAGCAGCCGTTTATCGAGGGATCCAAACTATGGCTACACCATC. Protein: CASSRLSRDPNYGYTI.

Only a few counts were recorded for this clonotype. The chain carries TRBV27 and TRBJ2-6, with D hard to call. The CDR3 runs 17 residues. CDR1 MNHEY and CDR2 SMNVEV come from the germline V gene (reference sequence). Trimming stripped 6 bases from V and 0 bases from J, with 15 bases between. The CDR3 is CASRGYWEGSGANVLTF. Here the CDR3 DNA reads TGTGCCAGCAGGGGGTATTGGGAAGGCTCTGGGGCCAACGTCCTGACTTTC.

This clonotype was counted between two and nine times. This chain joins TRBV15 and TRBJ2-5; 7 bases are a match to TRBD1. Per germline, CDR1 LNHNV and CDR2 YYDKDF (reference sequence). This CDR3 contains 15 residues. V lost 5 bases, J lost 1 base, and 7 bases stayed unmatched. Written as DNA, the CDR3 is TGTGCCACCAGCTTCGGGACAGCTATCCAAGAGACCCAGTACTTC. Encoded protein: CATSFGTAIQETQYF.

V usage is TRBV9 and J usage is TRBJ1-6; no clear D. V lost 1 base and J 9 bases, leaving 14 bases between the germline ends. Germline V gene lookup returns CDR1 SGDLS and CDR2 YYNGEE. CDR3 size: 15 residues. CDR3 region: CASSVFSTWGSPLHF. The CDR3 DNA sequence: TGTGCCAGCAGCGTATTTAGTACATGGGGTTCACCCCTCCACTTT.

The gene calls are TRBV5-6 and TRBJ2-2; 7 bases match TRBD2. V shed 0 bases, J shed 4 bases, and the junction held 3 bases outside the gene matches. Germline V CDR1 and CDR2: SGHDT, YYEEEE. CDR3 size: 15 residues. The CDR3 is CASSLGEGGTGELFF. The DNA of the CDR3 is TGTGCCAGCAGCTTGGGGGAGGGCGGCACCGGGGAGCTGTTTTTT.

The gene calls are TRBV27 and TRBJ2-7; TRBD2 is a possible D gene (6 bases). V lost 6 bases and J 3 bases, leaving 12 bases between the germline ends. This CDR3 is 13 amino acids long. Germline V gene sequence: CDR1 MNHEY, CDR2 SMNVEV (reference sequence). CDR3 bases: TGTGCCAGCAGAATCAGGGACTTCTACGAGCAGTACGTC. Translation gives CASRIRDFYEQYV.

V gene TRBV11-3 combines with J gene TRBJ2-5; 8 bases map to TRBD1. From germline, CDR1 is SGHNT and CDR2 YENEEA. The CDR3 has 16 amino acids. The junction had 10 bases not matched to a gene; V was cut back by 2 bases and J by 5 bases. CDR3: CASSLRVQGEEETQYF. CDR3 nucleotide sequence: TGTGCCAGCAGCTTACGAGTACAGGGGGAAGAGGAGACCCAGTACTTC. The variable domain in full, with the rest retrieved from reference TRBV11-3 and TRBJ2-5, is EAGVVQSPRYKIIEKKQPVAFWCNPISGHNTLYWYLQNLGQGPELLIRYENEEAVDDSQLPKDRFSAERLKGVDSTLKIQPAELGDSAVYLCASSLRVQGEEETQYFGPGTRLLVL.

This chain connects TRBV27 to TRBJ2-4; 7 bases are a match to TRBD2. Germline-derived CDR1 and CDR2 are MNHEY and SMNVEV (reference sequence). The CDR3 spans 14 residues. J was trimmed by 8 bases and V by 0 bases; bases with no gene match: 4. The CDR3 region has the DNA TGTGCCAGCAGTTTATCCGGGGGAGGGGACATTCAGTACTTC. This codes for CASSLSGGGDIQYF.

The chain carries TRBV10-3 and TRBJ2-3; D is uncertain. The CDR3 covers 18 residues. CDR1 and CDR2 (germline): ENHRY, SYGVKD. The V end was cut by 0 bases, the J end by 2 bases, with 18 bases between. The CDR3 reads CAISESSEGLRVTDTQYF. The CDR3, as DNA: TGTGCCATCAGTGAGTCGTCGGAAGGGCTTCGGGTCACAGATACGCAGTATTTT.

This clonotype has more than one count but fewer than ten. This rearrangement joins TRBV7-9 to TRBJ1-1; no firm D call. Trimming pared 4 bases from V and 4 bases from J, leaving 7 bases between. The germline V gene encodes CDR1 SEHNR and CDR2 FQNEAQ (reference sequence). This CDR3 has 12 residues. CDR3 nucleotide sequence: TGTGCCAGCAGCTCCGACCCCACTGAAGCTTTCTTT. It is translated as CASSSDPTEAFF.

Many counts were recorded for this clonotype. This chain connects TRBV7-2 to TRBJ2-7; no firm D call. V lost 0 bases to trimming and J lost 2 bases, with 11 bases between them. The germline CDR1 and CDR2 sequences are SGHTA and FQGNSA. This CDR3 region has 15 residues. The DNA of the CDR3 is TGTGCCAGCAGCTTAGCCGGGTTTGGAGCCTACGAGCAGTACGTC. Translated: CASSLAGFGAYEQYV.

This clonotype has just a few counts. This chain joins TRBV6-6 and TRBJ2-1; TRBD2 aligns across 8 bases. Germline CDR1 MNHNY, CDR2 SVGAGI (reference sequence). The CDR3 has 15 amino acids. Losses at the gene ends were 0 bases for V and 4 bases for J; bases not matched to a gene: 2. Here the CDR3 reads CASSYSREGYNEQFF. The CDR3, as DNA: TGTGCCAGCAGTTACTCCCGGGAGGGATACAATGAGCAGTTCTTC.

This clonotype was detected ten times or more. CDR3 residues: CASSSFPRTSGKTSTDTQYF. DNA of the CDR3: TGTGCCAGCAGCTCTTTCCCCCGGACTAGCGGAAAGACTAGCACAGATACGCAGTATTTT. The chain has TRBV7-2 and TRBJ2-3; TRBD2 matches 10 bases. CDR3 size: 20 residues. The V and J ends lost 4 bases and 0 bases, in that order; junction bases with no gene match: 16. Germline loops: CDR1 SGHTA, CDR2 FQGNSA.

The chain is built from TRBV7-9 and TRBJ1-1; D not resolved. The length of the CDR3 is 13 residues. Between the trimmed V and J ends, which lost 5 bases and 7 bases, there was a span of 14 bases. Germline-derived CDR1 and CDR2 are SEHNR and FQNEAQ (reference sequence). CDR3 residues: CASSLSGPLEAFF. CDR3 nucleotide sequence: TGTGCCAGCAGCCTTAGCGGGCCACTTGAAGCTTTCTTT.